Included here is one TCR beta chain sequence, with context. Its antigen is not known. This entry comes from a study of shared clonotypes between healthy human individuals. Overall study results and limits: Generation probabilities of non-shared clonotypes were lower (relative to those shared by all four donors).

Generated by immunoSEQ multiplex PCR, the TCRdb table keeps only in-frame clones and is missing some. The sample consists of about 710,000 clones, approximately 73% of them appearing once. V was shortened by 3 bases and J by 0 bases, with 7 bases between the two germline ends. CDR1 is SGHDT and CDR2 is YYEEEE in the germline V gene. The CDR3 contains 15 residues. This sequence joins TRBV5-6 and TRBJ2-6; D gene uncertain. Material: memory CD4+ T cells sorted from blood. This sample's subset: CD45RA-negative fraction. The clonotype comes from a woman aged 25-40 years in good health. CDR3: CASSSLDSGANVLTF. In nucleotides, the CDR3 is TGTGCCAGCAGCTCGTTAGACTCTGGGGCCAACGTCCTGACTTTC.